This is a list of T cell receptor beta chains from one sample in a study of T cells after yellow fever vaccination. One entry per CDR3 protein, called by TCRdb with MiXCR from the 5' RACE reads. The data contain 50,000 or so distinct CDR3 sequences, roughly 7.3% of them seen just once; the ten biggest clones take up approximately 28%. This sample comprised CD8+ T cells sorted from PBMCs, obtained approximately 15 days after the first yellow fever vaccination. The receptors here all came from a young man who received the YFV17D yellow fever vaccine. Both conserved end residues are part of each CDR3. D genes are given only for firm matches. Size is stated for part of the rows, as once, few or many counts, or as a class when the clone is expanded.

abundance	j_gene	d_gene	v_gene	CDR3nt	CDR3aa
many	TRBJ2-1	NA	TRBV12-3/TRBV12-4	TGTGCCAGCAGTTTACGGGGAAATGAGCAGTTCTTC	CASSLRGNEQFF
many	TRBJ2-7	NA	TRBV7-6	TGTGCCAGCAGCTGGGGGCCCTCCTACGAGCAGTACTTC	CASSWGPSYEQYF
many	TRBJ1-4	NA	TRBV12-3/TRBV12-4	TGTGCCAGCGGCCTTTGGGTGACTAATGAAAAACTGTTTTTT	CASGLWVTNEKLFF
many	TRBJ2-1	TRBD2	TRBV6-4	TGTGCCAGCAGTCATCGAGGGATAGCGGGGGGCCCTACAATCAATGAGCAGTTCTTC	CASSHRGIAGGPTINEQFF
many	TRBJ2-1	NA	TRBV12-5	TGTGCTAGTGGCCTGGGGTCCGGTTCCGAGAATGAGCAGTTCTTC	CASGLGSGSENEQFF
few	TRBJ1-1	NA	TRBV7-2	TGTGCCAGCAGCTTAGCGGGGGCGGGATCCACTGAAGCTTTCTTT	CASSLAGAGSTEAFF
medium-sized	TRBJ1-1	NA	TRBV12-3/TRBV12-4	TGTGCCAGCAGCCGAACCGGGCCAAACACTGAAGCTTTCTTT	CASSRTGPNTEAFF
NA	TRBJ2-1	NA	TRBV15	TGTGCCACCAGCAGAACTCGGTACAGGACCTACAATGAGCAGTTCTTC	CATSRTRYRTYNEQFF
many	TRBJ2-1	NA	TRBV7-3	TGTGCCAGCAGTCCATCAGGGAGCGAGCAGTTCTTC	CASSPSGSEQFF
many	TRBJ2-7	NA	TRBV7-2	TGTGCCAGCAGCCCGTTTTCCTACGAGCAGTACTTC	CASSPFSYEQYF
NA	TRBJ1-2	NA	TRBV4-3	TGCGCCAGCAGCCAAGACCCCTATGGTGGTAGGGAAGCATATGGCTACACCTTC	CASSQDPYGGREAYGYTF
many	TRBJ2-1	NA	TRBV9	TGTGCCAGCAGCCCGTCCAGGGGCAATGAGCAGTTCTTC	CASSPSRGNEQFF
many	TRBJ2-7	NA	TRBV20-1	TGCAGTGCTGACACCGGGGACTCCTACGAGCAGTACTTC	CSADTGDSYEQYF
many	TRBJ2-3	NA	TRBV20-1	TGCAGTGCCCAGGACCAGGGACAAAGCACAGATACGCAGTATTTT	CSAQDQGQSTDTQYF
many	TRBJ2-5	TRBD2	TRBV12-3/TRBV12-4	TGTGCCAGCACTCAAGACGGGACTACAGAGACCCAGTACTTC	CASTQDGTTETQYF
NA	TRBJ2-3	TRBD2	TRBV9	TGTGCCAGCAGCGCCCGGGGGGGGACCGGGACTAGCGGGGGAGCTAGCACAGATACGCAGTATTTT	CASSARGGTGTSGGASTDTQYF
few	TRBJ2-7	NA	TRBV27	TGTGCCAGCAGTTTAAAGGCAGGGGCCAACGAGCAGTACTTC	CASSLKAGANEQYF
few	TRBJ2-1	TRBD1	TRBV12-3/TRBV12-4	TGTGCCAGCAGTTTAGCTGGACAGGGCTACAATGAGCAGTTCTTC	CASSLAGQGYNEQFF
many	TRBJ2-1	TRBD2	TRBV5-4	TGTGCCAGCAGCTTGGGGGTTGCGAGCGGGGGGGTGGTCTTC	CASSLGVASGGVVF
many	TRBJ1-5	NA	TRBV12-3/TRBV12-4	TGTGCCAGCAGTTTCTCAGGTTACAATCAGCCCCAGCATTTT	CASSFSGYNQPQHF
NA	TRBJ2-1	NA	TRBV7-3	TGTGCCAGCAGCTTTAGGACGAACCCCCCCTACAATGAGCAGTTCTTC	CASSFRTNPPYNEQFF
many	TRBJ1-1	TRBD1	TRBV9	TGTGCCAGCAGTGACAGCCGGGACAGGGGGCGAGCTTTCTTT	CASSDSRDRGRAFF